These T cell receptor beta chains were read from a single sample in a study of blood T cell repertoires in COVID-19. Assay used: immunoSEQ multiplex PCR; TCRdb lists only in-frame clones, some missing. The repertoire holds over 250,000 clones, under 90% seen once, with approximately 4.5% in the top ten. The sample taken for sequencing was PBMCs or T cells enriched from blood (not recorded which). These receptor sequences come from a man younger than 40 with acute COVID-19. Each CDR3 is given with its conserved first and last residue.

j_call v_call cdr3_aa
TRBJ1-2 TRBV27 CASSPHAGGHYGYTF
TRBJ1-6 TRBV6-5 CATMVGATYNSPLHF
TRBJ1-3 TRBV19 CASSITGGSGNTIYF
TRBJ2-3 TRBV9 CASSDLDTQYF
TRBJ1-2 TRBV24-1 CATSDRGQGDYGYTF
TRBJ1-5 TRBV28 CASSLLPDRSQPQHF
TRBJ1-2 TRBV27 CASSLSPGVPNYGYTF
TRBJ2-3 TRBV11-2 CASSFSGSWADTQYF
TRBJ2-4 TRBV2 CASTREVQGVWYIQYF
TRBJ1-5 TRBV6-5 CASTRDRDQPQHF
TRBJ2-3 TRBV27 CASSLGAGQTDTQYF
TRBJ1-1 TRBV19 CASSSGGYTEAFF
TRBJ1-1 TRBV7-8 CASSLRVWGLDTEAFF
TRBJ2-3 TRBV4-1 CASSPGEVGDTQYF
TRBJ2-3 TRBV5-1 CASSLSGGTDTQYF
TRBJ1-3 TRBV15 CATSRDLVGNTIYF
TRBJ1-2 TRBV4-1 CASSQDQTGDPVGYTF
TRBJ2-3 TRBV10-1 CASSDRTGINTQYF
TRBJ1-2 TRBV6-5 CASRGTRGRGYTF
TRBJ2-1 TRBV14 CASSQKHYRAGEQFF
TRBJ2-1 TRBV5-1 CASRLTAGGDNEQFF
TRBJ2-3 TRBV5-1 CASSLERLAGDTQYF
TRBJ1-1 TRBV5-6 CASSEQNTEAFF
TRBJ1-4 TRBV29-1 CSVGFGGDREKLFF
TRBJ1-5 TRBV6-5 CASSLGGYSNQPQHF
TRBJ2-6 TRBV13 CASSSGTLDSGANVLTF
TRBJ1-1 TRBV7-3 CASSLTGGVARNTEAFF
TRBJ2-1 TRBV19 CASSTDRGIPNEQFF
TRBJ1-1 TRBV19 CASIAPRGQRNTEAFF
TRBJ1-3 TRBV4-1 CASSQQGTRGNTIYF
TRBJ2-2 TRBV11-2 CASRTIAGTYAGELFF
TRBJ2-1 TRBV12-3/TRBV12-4 CASSSSRYEQFF
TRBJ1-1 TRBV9 CASTFGTQNTEAFF
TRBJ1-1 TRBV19 CASRAQATNTEAFF
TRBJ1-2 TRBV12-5 CASGFFNYGYTF
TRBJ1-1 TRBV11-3 CASSLEDWRGDPEKFAFF
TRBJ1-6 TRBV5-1 CASSPGTGRESPLHF
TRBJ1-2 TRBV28 CASSSPGNGYTF
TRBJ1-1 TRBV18 CASSPQAMNTEAFF
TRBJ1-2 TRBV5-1 CASSIGQGDYGYTF
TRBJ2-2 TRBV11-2 CASSLANTGELFF
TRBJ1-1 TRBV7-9 CASSFDRVSEAFF
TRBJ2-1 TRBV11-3 CASSKRRDRGHNEQFF